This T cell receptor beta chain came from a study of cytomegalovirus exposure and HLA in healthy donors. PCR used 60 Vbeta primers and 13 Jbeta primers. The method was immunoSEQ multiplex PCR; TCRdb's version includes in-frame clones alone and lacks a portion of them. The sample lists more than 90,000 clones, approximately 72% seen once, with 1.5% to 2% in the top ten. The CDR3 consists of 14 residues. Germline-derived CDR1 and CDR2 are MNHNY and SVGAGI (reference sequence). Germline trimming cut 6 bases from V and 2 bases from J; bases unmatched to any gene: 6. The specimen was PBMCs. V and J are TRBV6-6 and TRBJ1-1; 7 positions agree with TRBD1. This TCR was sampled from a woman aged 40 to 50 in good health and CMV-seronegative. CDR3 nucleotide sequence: TGTGCCAGCAGGGGACAGCTGTTAAACACTGAAGCTTTCTTT. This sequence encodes CASRGQLLNTEAFF.